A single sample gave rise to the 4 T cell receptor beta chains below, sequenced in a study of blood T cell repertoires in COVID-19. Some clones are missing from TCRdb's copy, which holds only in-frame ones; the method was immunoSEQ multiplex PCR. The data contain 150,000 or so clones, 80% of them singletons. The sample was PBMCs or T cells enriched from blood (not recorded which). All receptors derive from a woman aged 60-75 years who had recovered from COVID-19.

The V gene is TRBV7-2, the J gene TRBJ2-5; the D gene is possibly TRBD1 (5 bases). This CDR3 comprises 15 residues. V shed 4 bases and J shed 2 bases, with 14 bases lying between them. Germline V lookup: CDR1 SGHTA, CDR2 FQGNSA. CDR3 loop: CASSSRTTWQETQYF. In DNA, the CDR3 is TGTGCCAGCAGCTCTAGGACAACCTGGCAAGAGACCCAGTACTTC.

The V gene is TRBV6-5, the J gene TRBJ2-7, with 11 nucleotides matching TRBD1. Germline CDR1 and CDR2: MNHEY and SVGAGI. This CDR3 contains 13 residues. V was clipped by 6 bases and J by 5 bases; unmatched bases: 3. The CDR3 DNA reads TGTGCCAGCAGCCGGGACAGGGGGGACGAGCAGTACTTC. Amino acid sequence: CASSRDRGDEQYF.

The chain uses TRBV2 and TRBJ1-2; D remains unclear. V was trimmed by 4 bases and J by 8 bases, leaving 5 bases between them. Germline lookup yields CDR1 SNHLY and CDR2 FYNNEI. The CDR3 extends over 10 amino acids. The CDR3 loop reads CASSGEGYTF. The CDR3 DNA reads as TGTGCCAGCAGTGGTGAGGGCTACACCTTC.

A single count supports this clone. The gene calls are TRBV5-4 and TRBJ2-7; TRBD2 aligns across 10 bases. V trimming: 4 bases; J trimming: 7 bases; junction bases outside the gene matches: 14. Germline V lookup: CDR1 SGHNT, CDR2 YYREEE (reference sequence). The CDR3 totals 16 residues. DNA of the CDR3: TGTGCCAGCAGCCCCTATAGCGGGGGGCTCCCGGGTGAGCAGTACTTC. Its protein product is CASSPYSGGLPGEQYF.